A selection of T cell receptor beta chains follows, all from one sample in a study of T cells in Graves' hyperthyroidism and ophthalmopathy. From the multiplex PCR reads, TCRdb called clonotypes with MiXCR, one entry per CDR3 protein. The sample records about 840,000 distinct CDR3 sequences, about 38% being singletons. Sequencing input: blood. The receptors derive from a man between 18 and 29 years old with Graves' hyperthyroidism. Both conserved end residues are part of each CDR3. The D gene is left open where the match is weak. Size tells how often a clone was seen (once, few, many) or the class of an expanded clone, and some rows leave it out.

j_call v_call clone_size d_call cdr3_nt cdr3_aa
TRBJ1-3 TRBV7-2 . . TGTGCCAGCAGCTTGGGAGGGTCCGGAAACGCCATATATTTT CASSLGGSGNAIYF
TRBJ1-4 TRBV19 . TRBD1 TGTGCCAGTAGTTTCCAGACAGGGCTTAACGAAAAACTGTTTTTT CASSFQTGLNEKLFF
TRBJ2-7 TRBV29-1 many . TGCAGCGTCGGGTCTAGATTCGCCGAGCAGTACTTC CSVGSRFAEQYF
TRBJ1-3 TRBV15 many . TGTGCCACCAGCAGAGATCGTGGGCTTGTGGGGAACACCATATATTTT CATSRDRGLVGNTIYF
TRBJ2-6 TRBV5-1 . TRBD1 TGCGCCAGCAGCTTGTACAGGGGTTCTGGGGCCAACGTCCTGACTTTC CASSLYRGSGANVLTF
TRBJ2-7 TRBV7-2 few . TGTGCCAGCAACTCTCCCGGACGGACCTCCTCCTACGAGCAGTACTTC CASNSPGRTSSYEQYF
TRBJ2-7 TRBV10-3 . . TGTGCCATCAGTGGCCGGGACACACTCTACGAGCAGTACTTC CAISGRDTLYEQYF
TRBJ1-5 TRBV12-3/TRBV12-4 . . TGTGCCAGCAGTTTTGGTTGGACTCAGAATCAGCCCCAGCATTTT CASSFGWTQNQPQHF
TRBJ1-4 TRBV2 many TRBD1 TGTGCCAGCAGCCGAGACAGGGGGGAAGAAAAACTGTTTTTT CASSRDRGEEKLFF
TRBJ2-7 TRBV20-1 few TRBD1 TGCAGTGCTCTAGAACCGGGACAGGGTAACGGGGAGCAGTACTTC CSALEPGQGNGEQYF
TRBJ1-2 TRBV7-6 few . TGTGCCAGCAGCTTACAGGCACCACCCCTGGACTATGGCTACACCTTC CASSLQAPPLDYGYTF
TRBJ1-1 TRBV2 many . TGTGCCAGCACGGACGGGCGGGGTGCTTTCTTT CASTDGRGAFF
TRBJ2-5 TRBV10-3 many . TGTGCCATCAGTCGAGTCGGAGGGGAAGAGACCCAGTACTTC CAISRVGGEETQYF
TRBJ1-6 TRBV10-3 . . TGTGCCATCAGTGATGGAGGAGCGGCGTCCCTCCACTTT CAISDGGAASLHF
TRBJ2-2 TRBV15 many TRBD1 TGTGCCACCAGCAGCTTAAGGACAGGGCACACCGGGGAGCTGTTTTTT CATSSLRTGHTGELFF
TRBJ1-5 TRBV6-6 . TRBD1 TGTGCCAGCCGGGACAGTTTGATTAGCAATCAGCCCCAGCATTTT CASRDSLISNQPQHF
TRBJ2-3 TRBV29-1 . . TGCAGCGTTCGGCACGTGGGCACAGATACGCAGTATTTT CSVRHVGTDTQYF
TRBJ2-7 TRBV7-9 . . TGTGCCAGCAGCTTGCTCGGAGGTTCGGAGTGGTACGAGCAGTACTTC CASSLLGGSEWYEQYF
TRBJ1-4 TRBV2 few . TGTGCCAGCAGACCCCCAGGGTGGGGGCTCGGTGAAAAACTGTTTTTT CASRPPGWGLGEKLFF
TRBJ1-1 TRBV9 . TRBD1 TGTGCCAGCAGCCCTTCGGACAGGGTCGACACTGAAGCTTTCTTT CASSPSDRVDTEAFF
TRBJ2-2 TRBV15 many . TGTGCCACCAGCAGAGAGTCTGGGAACACCGGGGAGCTGTTTTTT CATSRESGNTGELFF
TRBJ1-4 TRBV20-1 . . TGCAGTGCTAGTAGAGTCGGGGTCTCTGAAAAACTGTTTTTT CSASRVGVSEKLFF
TRBJ1-5 TRBV15 many TRBD1 TGTGCCACCAGCACCGACCTGCAGGGGGGATGGCCCGGGCCCCAGCATTTT CATSTDLQGGWPGPQHF
TRBJ2-5 TRBV7-8 . . TGTGCCAGCAGCTTAGGGAGAGATCCTAACCAAGAGACCCAGTACTTC CASSLGRDPNQETQYF
TRBJ2-7 TRBV4-3 . . TGCGCCAGCAGCCAAGATTCGGCGGCAGGAGCCTACGAGCAGTACTTC CASSQDSAAGAYEQYF
TRBJ1-1 TRBV7-3 . . TGTGCCAGCAGGGGCTCCTTAGAGGACACTGAAGCTTTCTTT CASRGSLEDTEAFF
TRBJ1-2 TRBV12-3/TRBV12-4 few TRBD1 TGTGCCAGCAGTTTAACTGAGGGGGCGGGTGGCTACACCTTC CASSLTEGAGGYTF
TRBJ1-1 TRBV19 few . TGTGCCAGTAGTATAGCTGGTGAGAACACTGAAGCTTTCTTT CASSIAGENTEAFF
TRBJ2-7 TRBV6-5 . . TGTGCCAGCAGTCCCATCACGGAGCTGTACTTC CASSPITELYF
TRBJ2-7 TRBV20-1 few . TGCAGTGCTATATTAGGGGCCTACGAGCAGTACTTC CSAILGAYEQYF
TRBJ2-2 TRBV7-9 . . TGTGCCAGCAGGCCTTTCTTCCAGGGGAACACCGGGGAGCTGTTTTTT CASRPFFQGNTGELFF
TRBJ1-1 TRBV7-6 many TRBD1 TGTGCCAGCAGCCCGACGACAGGGCGGTACGGTGAAGCTTTCTTT CASSPTTGRYGEAFF
TRBJ1-2 TRBV5-1 . . TGCGCCAGCAGCTTACAGGAAGCCTACACCTTC CASSLQEAYTF
TRBJ1-4 TRBV2 . . TGTGCCAGCAGTGAAGGGGCCGGGGAGGAAAAACTGTTTTTT CASSEGAGEEKLFF
TRBJ1-2 TRBV11-2 few . TGTGCCAGCAGCCATCTCCCCGGACAATCAAACTATGGCTACACCTTC CASSHLPGQSNYGYTF
TRBJ1-4 TRBV29-1 few TRBD1 TGCAGCGCCGCGGATGACAGGGGGCGAGAAAAACTGTTTTTT CSAADDRGREKLFF
TRBJ1-2 TRBV19 many . TGTGCCAGTAGTGGGACCGAATATGGCTACACCTTC CASSGTEYGYTF
TRBJ1-1 TRBV9 many . TGTGCCAGCAGCTTAGGGGTGAAGGACACTGAAGCTTTCTTT CASSLGVKDTEAFF
TRBJ1-6 TRBV2 . . TGTGCCAGCAGTGAACGCCCTCAGGGGCCGAATTCACCCCTCCACTTT CASSERPQGPNSPLHF
TRBJ2-7 TRBV2 many . TGTGCCAGCAGTGTACGGGGCCCCTACGAGCAGTACTTC CASSVRGPYEQYF
TRBJ1-1 TRBV19 few . TGTGCCAGTAGTATTTTCTTGAGTACGAACACTGAAGCTTTCTTT CASSIFLSTNTEAFF
TRBJ2-7 TRBV7-8 . TRBD2 TGTGCCAGCACCACTCTAGCGGGAGGGGGTAGATACGAGCAGTACTTC CASTTLAGGGRYEQYF
TRBJ1-2 TRBV7-9 . . TGTGCCAGCAGCTCCCCGGTGTTGGACTATGGCTACACCTTC CASSSPVLDYGYTF
TRBJ1-2 TRBV29-1 . . TGCAGCGTTGACGGGCTCTATGGCTACACCTTC CSVDGLYGYTF
TRBJ1-4 TRBV5-1 . . TGCGCCAGCAGCTTGGTCCCAGGGGAAAAACTGTTTTTT CASSLVPGEKLFF